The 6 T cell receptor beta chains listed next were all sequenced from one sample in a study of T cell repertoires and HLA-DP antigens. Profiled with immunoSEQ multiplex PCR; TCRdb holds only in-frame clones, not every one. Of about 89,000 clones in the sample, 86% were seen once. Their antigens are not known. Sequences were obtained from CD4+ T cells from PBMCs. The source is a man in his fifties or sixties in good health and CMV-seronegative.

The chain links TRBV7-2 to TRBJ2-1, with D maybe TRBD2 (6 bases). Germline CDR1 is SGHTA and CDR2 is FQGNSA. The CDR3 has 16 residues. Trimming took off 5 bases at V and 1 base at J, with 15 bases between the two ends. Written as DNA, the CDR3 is TGTGCCAGCAGCCTGCGGGGAGGCGCGTCCTACAATGAGCAGTTCTTC. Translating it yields CASSLRGGASYNEQFF.

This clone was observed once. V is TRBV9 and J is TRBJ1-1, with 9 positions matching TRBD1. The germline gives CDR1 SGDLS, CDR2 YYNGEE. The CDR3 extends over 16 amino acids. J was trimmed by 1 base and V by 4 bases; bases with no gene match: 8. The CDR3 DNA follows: TGTGCCAGCAGCCCTATGGGACAGGGTGCGAACACTGAAGCTTTCTTT. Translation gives CASSPMGQGANTEAFF.

DNA of the CDR3: TGTGCCAGCAGCTTAATGAGAACTGAAGCTTTCTTT. It specifies CASSLMRTEAFF. This sequence joins TRBV7-2 and TRBJ1-1; no reliable D call. CDR1 and CDR2 (germline): SGHTA, FQGNSA. The CDR3 is 12 residues long. V was pared by 2 bases and J by 5 bases, with 6 bases between.

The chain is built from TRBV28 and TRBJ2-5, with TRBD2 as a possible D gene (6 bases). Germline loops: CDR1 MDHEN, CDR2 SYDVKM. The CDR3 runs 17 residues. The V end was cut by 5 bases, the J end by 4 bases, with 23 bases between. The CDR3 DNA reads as TGTGCCAGCAGTCTCGGCCTAGCGACCGGTGGGGGAGAGACCCAGTACTTC. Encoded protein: CASSLGLATGGGETQYF. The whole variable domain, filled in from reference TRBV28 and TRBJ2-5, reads DVKVTQSSRYLVKRTGEKVFLECVQDMDHENMFWYRQDPGLGLRLIYFSYDVKMKEKGDIPEGYSVSREKKERFSLILESASTNQTSMYLCASSLGLATGGGETQYFGPGTRLLVL.

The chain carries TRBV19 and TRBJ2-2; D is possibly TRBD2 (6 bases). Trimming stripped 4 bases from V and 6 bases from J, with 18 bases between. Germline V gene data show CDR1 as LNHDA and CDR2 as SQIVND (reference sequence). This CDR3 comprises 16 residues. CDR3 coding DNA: TGTGCCAGTAGTAGGTACCGGGACTCCTTCTCCGGGGAGCTGTTTTTT. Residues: CASSRYRDSFSGELFF. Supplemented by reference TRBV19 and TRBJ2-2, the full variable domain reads DGGITQSPKYLFRKEGQNVTLSCEQNLNHDAMYWYRQDPGQGLRLIYYSQIVNDFQKGDIAEGYSVSREKKESFPLTVTSAQKNPTAFYLCASSRYRDSFSGELFFGEGSRLTVL.

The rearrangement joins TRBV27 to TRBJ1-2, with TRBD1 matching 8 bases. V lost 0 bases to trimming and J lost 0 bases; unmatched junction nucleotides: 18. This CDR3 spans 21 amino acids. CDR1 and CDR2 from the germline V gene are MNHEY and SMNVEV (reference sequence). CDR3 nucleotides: TGTGCCAGCAGTTTATCTGCCCCGGTGTTTAGGGACAGGCGACCTAACTATGGCTACACCTTC. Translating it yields CASSLSAPVFRDRRPNYGYTF.